The 29 T cell receptor beta chains in this list originate from one sample, sequenced in a study of blood T cell repertoires in COVID-19. The assay was immunoSEQ multiplex PCR, and TCRdb's table has in-frame clones only and misses some. The sample contains 210,000 or so clones, about 91% of which appear only once. Sequenced: peripheral blood. Source of these receptors: a young man with active or convalescent COVID-19.

V is TRBV18 and J is TRBJ2-7, with D tentatively TRBD1 (6 bases). Trimming stripped 4 bases from V and 4 bases from J, with 11 bases between. The germline CDR1 and CDR2 sequences are KGHSH and LQKENI. The CDR3 covers 13 residues. The CDR3 region is CASSRDTGYEQYF. CDR3 nucleotide sequence: TGTGCCAGCTCACGGGACACAGGATACGAGCAGTACTTC. The whole variable domain, remainder taken from reference TRBV18 and TRBJ2-7, is NAGVMQNPRHLVRRRGQEARLRCSPMKGHSHVYWYRQLPEEGLKFMVYLQKENIIDESGMPKERFSAEFPKEGPSILRIQQVVRGDSAAYFCASSRDTGYEQYFGPGTRLTVT.

The chain is built from TRBV30 and TRBJ2-6, with 8 bases fitting TRBD2. Germline lookup yields CDR1 GTSNPN and CDR2 SVGIG (reference sequence). The CDR3 is 19 amino acids. V trimming: 2 bases; J trimming: 1 base; junction bases outside the gene matches: 13. This CDR3 is CAWSNLAGLLGSGANVLTF. CDR3 DNA sequence: TGTGCCTGGAGTAACCTAGCGGGCCTTCTAGGATCTGGGGCCAACGTCCTGACTTTC.

This sequence joins TRBV7-9 and TRBJ2-6; 14 bases agree with TRBD2. The length of the CDR3 is 18 residues. Germline CDR1 is SEHNR and CDR2 is FQNEAQ (reference sequence). Losses at the gene ends were 5 bases for V and 3 bases for J; bases not matched to a gene: 6. In DNA form, the CDR3 reads TGTGCCAGCAGCGCGGGACTAGCGGGGGTAGGTGGGGCCAACGTCCTGACTTTC. As protein: CASSAGLAGVGGANVLTF.

V gene TRBV15 combines with J gene TRBJ2-7; TRBD2 matches 8 bases. The junction had 4 bases not matched to a gene; V was cut back by 0 bases and J by 3 bases. Per germline, CDR1 LNHNV and CDR2 YYDKDF (reference sequence). The CDR3 is made up of 15 amino acids. The CDR3, as DNA: TGTGCCACCAGCAGAGATGGGCGGGGGGACTACGAGCAGTACTTC. It encodes CATSRDGRGDYEQYF.

This clone has only one observation. The gene calls are TRBV7-9 and TRBJ2-6, with 10 positions matching TRBD1. Germline CDR1 and CDR2: SEHNR and FQNEAQ (reference sequence). Germline trimming cut 1 base from V and 0 bases from J; bases unmatched to any gene: 6. The CDR3 is made up of 19 amino acids. The CDR3 is CASSLGLGTGASGANVLTF. CDR3 bases: TGTGCCAGCAGCTTAGGGTTGGGGACAGGGGCCTCTGGGGCCAACGTCCTGACTTTC.

The chain employs TRBV4-3 and TRBJ2-7; possible D gene TRBD1, 5 bases. Trimming cost V 2 bases and J 3 bases, with 8 bases left between them. In germline, CDR1 is LGHNA, CDR2 YSLEER. This CDR3 has 13 residues. The CDR3 nucleotides are TGCGCCAGCAGCCAATTTCAGGGCTACGAGCAGTACTTC. It is translated as CASSQFQGYEQYF.

The chain joins TRBV7-6 to TRBJ1-2; tentative D call: TRBD1 (6 bases). V shed 2 bases and J shed 5 bases, with 18 bases lying between them. The CDR3 is 16 residues long. Per the germline V gene, CDR1 is SGHVS and CDR2 is FNYEAQ. CDR3 nucleotides: TGTGCCAGCAGCTTAAGCCGGGACACATCCCTTTATGGCTACACCTTC. Translating gives CASSLSRDTSLYGYTF.

The chain has TRBV5-4 and TRBJ2-1, with TRBD2 matching over 7 bases. Germline V gene sequence: CDR1 SGHNT, CDR2 YYREEE (reference sequence). The V and J ends lost 4 bases and 0 bases, in that order; junction bases with no gene match: 4. The CDR3 is 15 residues long. The CDR3 region is CASSPRTSSYNEQFF. The CDR3 nucleotides read TGTGCCAGCAGCCCAAGGACTAGCTCCTACAATGAGCAGTTCTTC.

The rearrangement joins TRBV19 to TRBJ1-5, with a possible D match to TRBD1 (6 bases). Trimming removed 4 bases from V and 8 bases from J, with 15 bases in between. CDR3 length: 14 amino acids. Germline V lookup: CDR1 LNHDA, CDR2 SQIVND (reference sequence). CDR3 DNA sequence: TGTGCCAGTAGTACGCCGGGACAAGGCAAGCCCCAGCATTTT. It translates to CASSTPGQGKPQHF.

Here the CDR3 DNA reads TGTGCCTGGAGTCGGACTGAAGCTTTCTTT. This encodes CAWSRTEAFF. The V gene is TRBV30, the J gene TRBJ1-1; D is unclear. Trimming took 2 bases from V and 5 from J, leaving 3 bases between them. Germline V gene sequence: CDR1 GTSNPN, CDR2 SVGIG (reference sequence). The CDR3 is made up of 10 amino acids.

The chain couples TRBV5-4 to TRBJ2-3; TRBD2 matches at 12 bases. The trim removed 1 base at V and 2 bases at J, leaving 2 bases unmatched. The germline gives CDR1 SGHNT, CDR2 YYREEE (reference sequence). This CDR3 contains 16 residues. CDR3 nucleotide sequence: TGTGCCAGCAGCTTGAGGACTAGCGGGGACACAGATACGCAGTATTTT. Protein product: CASSLRTSGDTDTQYF.

V gene TRBV7-2 combines with J gene TRBJ2-5; 13 bases line up with TRBD2. This CDR3 region has 15 residues. J lost 4 bases, V lost 5 bases, and 4 bases had no gene match. Per the germline V gene, CDR1 is SGHTA and CDR2 is FQGNSA. CDR3 sequence: CASSRTSGSRETQYF. CDR3 nucleotide sequence: TGTGCCAGCAGCCGGACTAGCGGGAGCCGAGAGACCCAGTACTTC.

The chain carries TRBV2 and TRBJ2-7, with 8 bases that match TRBD2. V trimming: 6 bases; J trimming: 1 base; junction bases outside the gene matches: 8. The CDR3 length is 15 residues. Germline V lookup: CDR1 SNHLY, CDR2 FYNNEI. In DNA form, the CDR3 reads TGTGCCAGCAGCCACCAGCGGGAGAGATCCTACGAGCAGTACTTC. Translation gives CASSHQRERSYEQYF. The entire variable domain, with the rest obtained from reference TRBV2 and TRBJ2-7, is as follows: EPEVTQTPSHQVTQMGQEVILRCVPISNHLYFYWYRQILGQKVEFLVSFYNNEISEKSEIFDDQFSVERPDGSNFTLKIRSTKLEDSAMYFCASSHQRERSYEQYFGPGTRLTVT.

The chain carries TRBV28 and TRBJ2-5; 9 nucleotides align to TRBD1. After removal of 4 bases from V and 5 bases from J, the junction contained 8 bases not matched to a gene. The V gene's germline CDR1 is MDHEN and CDR2 SYDVKM. There are 15 residues in the CDR3. The DNA of the CDR3 is TGTGCCAGCAGTTCTGGAGGACAGGGGCGGGAGACCCAGTACTTC. Protein product: CASSSGGQGRETQYF. The whole variable domain, remainder taken from reference TRBV28 and TRBJ2-5, is DVKVTQSSRYLVKRTGEKVFLECVQDMDHENMFWYRQDPGLGLRLIYFSYDVKMKEKGDIPEGYSVSREKKERFSLILESASTNQTSMYLCASSSGGQGRETQYFGPGTRLLVL.

The chain recombines TRBV7-2 with TRBJ2-7; 7 bases agree with TRBD1. V shed 8 bases, J shed 1 base, and the junction held 5 bases outside the gene matches. CDR1 and CDR2 (germline): SGHTA, FQGNSA. The CDR3 is 13 amino acids. CDR3: CASGNRGSYEQYF. For the CDR3, the DNA is TGTGCCAGCGGCAACAGGGGTTCCTACGAGCAGTACTTC.

Remarks on this clone: Its ends do not fully match the called genes, so a read error is possible. The chain recombines TRBV2 with TRBJ2-7; 7 positions match TRBD1. This CDR3 spans 15 amino acids. Germline-derived CDR1 and CDR2 are SNHLY and FYNNEI. The CDR3 DNA reads as TGTGCCAGCAGGGAAGGACAGGCCGAAACCTACGAGCAGTACTTC. It specifies CASREGQAETYEQYF.

This clone came up a few times. The chain links TRBV7-2 to TRBJ2-2, with 14 bases identical to TRBD2. J gave up 3 bases and V 4 bases, and 7 bases lay outside the gene matches. This CDR3 contains 18 residues. Germline CDR1 and CDR2: SGHTA and FQGNSA. CDR3 coding DNA: TGTGCCAGCAGCTCCGGACTAGCGGGAGGATCGTACACCGGGGAGCTGTTTTTT. Translated, it gives CASSSGLAGGSYTGELFF. Based on the CDR3 plus reference TRBV7-2 and TRBJ2-2, the full variable domain is GAGVSQSPSNKVTEKGKDVELRCDPISGHTALYWYRQSLGQGLEFLIYFQGNSAPDKSGLPSDRFSAERTGGSVSTLTIQRTQQEDSAVYLCASSSGLAGGSYTGELFFGEGSRLTVL.

The gene calls are TRBV10-3 and TRBJ1-1; no reliable D call. Trimming pared 0 bases from V and 6 bases from J, leaving 8 bases between. In germline, CDR1 is ENHRY, CDR2 SYGVKD. CDR3 length: 13 residues. DNA of the CDR3: TGTGCCATCAGTGAGTCGAAGCCCGCTGAAGCTTTCTTT. It yields the protein CAISESKPAEAFF.

This clone was seen just once. Within the sample, other DNA sequences also encode this same CDR3. The chain links TRBV27 to TRBJ1-3, with 10 bases matching TRBD1. CDR1 is MNHEY, CDR2 SMNVEV, per germline (reference sequence). The CDR3 spans 15 residues. Losses at the gene ends were 3 bases for V and 2 bases for J; bases not matched to a gene: 1. The CDR3 region is CASSLGTGAGNTIYF. CDR3 nucleotides: TGTGCCAGCAGTTTGGGGACAGGGGCTGGAAACACCATATATTTT.

The chain carries TRBV11-3 and TRBJ2-5, with 11 bases fitting TRBD2. V trimming: 5 bases; J trimming: 4 bases; junction bases outside the gene matches: 9. This CDR3 region has 16 residues. CDR1 is SGHNT, CDR2 YENEEA, per germline. Here the CDR3 reads CASSPGTSGGGETQYF. In DNA, the CDR3 is TGTGCCAGCAGCCCGGGGACTAGCGGAGGTGGAGAGACCCAGTACTTC.

The chain carries TRBV19 and TRBJ2-7, with 9 bases matching TRBD1. The J segment lost 5 bases and the V segment lost 5 bases, leaving 16 bases of the junction unmatched. CDR3 length: 17 amino acids. Germline V CDR1 and CDR2: LNHDA, SQIVND (reference sequence). CDR3 loop: CASSPHHEFTGGNEQYF. DNA for the CDR3: TGTGCCAGTAGTCCCCACCACGAGTTTACAGGGGGCAACGAGCAGTACTTC.

The chain links TRBV3-1 (or the pseudogene TRBV3-2) to TRBJ2-7; 13 nucleotides align to TRBD2. Trimming cost V 1 base and J 6 bases; bases outside gene matches: 6. The CDR3 is 16 residues long. Per germline, CDR1 LGHDT and CDR2 YNNKEL (reference sequence). CDR3 region: CASSQGGLAGVGEQYF. As DNA, the CDR3 is TGTGCCAGCAGCCAAGGTGGACTAGCGGGAGTCGGCGAGCAGTACTTC.

The rearrangement links TRBV9 to TRBJ1-2; TRBD1 agrees at 8 bases. The CDR3 is made up of 15 amino acids. CDR1 is SGDLS and CDR2 is YYNGEE in the germline V gene. V was pared by 5 bases and J by 7 bases, with 13 bases of the junction left unmatched. As DNA, the CDR3 is TGTGCCAGCAGTGCTCTTGGGGGGACAGGTGGTGGCTACACCTTC. It translates to CASSALGGTGGGYTF.

CDR3 DNA sequence: TGTGCCAGCAGCGTGGAGACAGGGGCGTCTGGAAACACCATATATTTT. Its translation: CASSVETGASGNTIYF. The chain links TRBV9 to TRBJ1-3; 8 bases align to TRBD1. In germline, CDR1 is SGDLS, CDR2 YYNGEE. J lost 1 base, V lost 2 bases, and 5 bases had no gene match. This CDR3 spans 16 amino acids.

The chain uses TRBV12-3 or TRBV12-4 and TRBJ2-3; possibly TRBD2 for D (6 bases). This CDR3 contains 13 residues. Trimming removed 7 bases from V and 9 bases from J, with 17 bases in between. CDR3: CASKAGRLDTQYF. CDR3 coding DNA: TGTGCCAGCAAGGCGGGACGGCTCGACACGCAGTATTTT.

The chain has TRBV2 and TRBJ2-3; 10 bases agree with TRBD2. Germline CDR1 SNHLY, CDR2 FYNNEI. This CDR3 has 15 amino acids. Trimming took 8 bases from V and 4 from J; bases not matched to a gene: 9. CDR3 in amino acids: CASRKLAGLADTQYF. DNA for the CDR3: TGTGCCAGCCGAAAACTAGCGGGACTCGCAGATACGCAGTATTTT.

The chain joins TRBV5-8 to TRBJ2-3, with 9 bases aligning to TRBD2. Unmatched junction bases numbered 6, after V lost 1 base and J lost 0 bases. This CDR3 contains 17 residues. CDR1 and CDR2 (germline): SGHTS, YDEGEE. CDR3 protein: CASSLIAGADSTDTQYF. CDR3 bases: TGTGCCAGCAGCTTGATAGCGGGGGCAGATAGCACAGATACGCAGTATTTT.

V and J are TRBV5-1 and TRBJ1-4; D remains ambiguous. From germline, CDR1 is SGHRS and CDR2 YFSETQ. V shed 0 bases and J shed 8 bases, with 5 bases lying between them. The CDR3 loop spans 12 amino acids. The CDR3 DNA follows: TGCGCCAGCAGCTTGGACAGAGAAAAACTGTTTTTT. It yields the protein CASSLDREKLFF.

The rearrangement joins TRBV27 to TRBJ1-1; TRBD1 agrees at 7 bases. The germline CDR1 and CDR2 sequences are MNHEY and SMNVEV (reference sequence). This CDR3 region has 13 residues. Losses at the gene ends were 5 bases for V and 10 bases for J; bases not matched to a gene: 10. This CDR3 is CASSGSQGIPAFF. The DNA of the CDR3 is TGTGCCAGCAGTGGCTCACAGGGGATCCCAGCTTTCTTT.